This T cell receptor beta chain was captured in a study of shared T cell receptors in the human thymus. TCRdb keeps only in-frame clones here, not all; method: immunoSEQ multiplex PCR. The table records roughly 550,000 clones, about four fifths of them present only once. The CDR3 is made up of 16 amino acids. Germline lookup yields CDR1 ENHRY and CDR2 SYGVKD. Trimming took off 0 bases at V and 0 bases at J, with 12 bases between the two ends. These data are also associated with another study on human thymus T cells. This second report adds: Having surgery to correct congenital heart defects, healthy Finnish infants acted as the donors. Resections removed during corrective heart surgery provided the thymus tissue used. Across thymic and blood repertoires, the usage of V and J genes appeared to be biased. There were highly overlapping thymic repertoires among unrelated individuals, as related research reported.

V and J are TRBV10-3 and TRBJ2-7; D gene unclear. The material sequenced was thymocytes. The clonotype comes from a boy under two years old with a congenital heart defect. CDR3 nucleotide sequence: TGTGCCATCAGTGAGTCTTGGCCTCCGAACTCCTACGAGCAGTACTTC. Encoded protein: CAISESWPPNSYEQYF.